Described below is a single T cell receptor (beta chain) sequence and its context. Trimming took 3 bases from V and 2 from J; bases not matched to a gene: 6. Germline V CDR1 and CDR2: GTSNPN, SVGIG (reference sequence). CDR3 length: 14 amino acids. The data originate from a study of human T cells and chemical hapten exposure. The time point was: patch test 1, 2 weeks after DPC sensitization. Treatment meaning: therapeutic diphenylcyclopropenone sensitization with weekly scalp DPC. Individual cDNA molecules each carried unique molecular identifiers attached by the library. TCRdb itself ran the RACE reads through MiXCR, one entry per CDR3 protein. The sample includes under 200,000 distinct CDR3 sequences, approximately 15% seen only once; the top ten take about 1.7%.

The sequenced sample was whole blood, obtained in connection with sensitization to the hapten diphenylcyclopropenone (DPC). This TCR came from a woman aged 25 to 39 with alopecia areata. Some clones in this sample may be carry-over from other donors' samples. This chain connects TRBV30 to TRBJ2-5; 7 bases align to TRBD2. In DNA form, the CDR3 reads TGTGCCTGGAGAAGACTAGCATGGCAAGAGACCCAGTACTTC. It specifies CAWRRLAWQETQYF.